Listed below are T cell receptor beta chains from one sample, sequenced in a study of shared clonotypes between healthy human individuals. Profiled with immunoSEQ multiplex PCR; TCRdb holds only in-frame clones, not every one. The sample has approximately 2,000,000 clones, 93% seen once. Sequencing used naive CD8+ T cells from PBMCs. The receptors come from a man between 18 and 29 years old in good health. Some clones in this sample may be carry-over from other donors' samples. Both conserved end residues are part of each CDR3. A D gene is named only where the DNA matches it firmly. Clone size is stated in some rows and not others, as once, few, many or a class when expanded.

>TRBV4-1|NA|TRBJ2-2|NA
CASSHIGPNTGELFF
TGCGCCAGCAGCCACATCGGACCGAACACCGGGGAGCTGTTTTTT
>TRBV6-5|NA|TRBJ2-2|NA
CASSYSVGELDGELFF
TGTGCCAGCAGTTACTCGGTCGGGGAATTAGACGGGGAGCTGTTTTTT
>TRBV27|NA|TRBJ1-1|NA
CASSPRGLVEAFF
TGTGCCAGCAGTCCCCGGGGGTTGGTCGAAGCTTTCTTT
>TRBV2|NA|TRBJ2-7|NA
CASRDILRYEQYF
TGTGCCAGTAGGGACATACTACGATACGAGCAGTACTTC
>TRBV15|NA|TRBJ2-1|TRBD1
CATSRVGTGDNEQFF
TGTGCCACCAGCAGAGTCGGGACAGGGGACAATGAGCAGTTCTTC
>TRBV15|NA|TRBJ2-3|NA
CATSRDRRTSTDTQYF
TGTGCCACCAGCAGAGATCGGAGGACTAGCACAGATACGCAGTATTTT
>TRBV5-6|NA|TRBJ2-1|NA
CASSTLRAEQFF
TGTGCCAGCAGCACCCTCCGGGCAGAGCAGTTCTTC
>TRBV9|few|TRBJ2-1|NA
CASSVARGDEQFF
TGTGCCAGCAGCGTAGCTAGGGGAGATGAGCAGTTCTTC
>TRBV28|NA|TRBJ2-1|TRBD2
CASSLIAGGSHNEQFF
TGTGCCAGCAGTTTAATAGCGGGAGGTAGCCACAATGAGCAGTTCTTC
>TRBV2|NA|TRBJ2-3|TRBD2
CASSPGLAGLSTDTQYF
TGTGCCAGCAGCCCGGGACTAGCGGGACTAAGCACAGATACGCAGTATTTT
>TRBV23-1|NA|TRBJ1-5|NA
CASSQSRRQQPNQPQHF
TGCGCCAGCAGTCAATCTAGGCGTCAGCAACCTAATCAGCCCCAGCATTTT
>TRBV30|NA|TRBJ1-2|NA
CAWKADNWDSYLYGYTF
TGTGCCTGGAAGGCAGACAATTGGGACTCTTACCTCTATGGCTACACCTTC
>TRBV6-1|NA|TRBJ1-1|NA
CASSAQFPGNTEAFF
TGTGCCAGCAGCGCCCAATTTCCAGGGAACACTGAAGCTTTCTTT
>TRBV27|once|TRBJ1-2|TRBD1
CASRYPEATGGYGYTF
TGTGCCAGCAGATATCCCGAAGCTACAGGGGGGTATGGCTACACCTTC
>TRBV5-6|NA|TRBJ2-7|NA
CASRTRWGNEQYF
TGTGCCAGCAGGACCCGGTGGGGCAACGAGCAGTACTTC
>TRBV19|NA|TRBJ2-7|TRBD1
CASSSAGTEWDEQYF
TGTGCCAGTAGTTCAGCCGGGACAGAATGGGACGAGCAGTACTTC
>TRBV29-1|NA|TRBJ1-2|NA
CSVEDPTGWTYGYTF
TGCAGCGTTGAAGATCCTACAGGGTGGACCTATGGCTACACCTTC
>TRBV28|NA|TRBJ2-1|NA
CASESVNEQFF
TGTGCCAGCGAGAGCGTGAATGAGCAGTTCTTC
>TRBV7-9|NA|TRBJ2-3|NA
CASSFNLPDTQYF
TGTGCCAGCAGCTTTAATTTGCCAGATACGCAGTATTTT
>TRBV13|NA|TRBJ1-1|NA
CASHPRGGNTEAFF
TGTGCCAGCCACCCACGGGGAGGTAACACTGAAGCTTTCTTT
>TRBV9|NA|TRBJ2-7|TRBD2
CASSEGYISGSSYEQYF
TGTGCCAGCAGCGAAGGGTACATTAGCGGGTCCTCCTACGAGCAGTACTTC
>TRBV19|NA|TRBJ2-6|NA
CASSKANSGANVLTF
TGTGCCAGTAGTAAAGCGAACTCTGGGGCCAACGTCCTGACTTTC
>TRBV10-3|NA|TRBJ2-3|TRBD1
CAINGQGSDTQYF
TGTGCCATCAACGGACAGGGATCAGATACGCAGTATTTT
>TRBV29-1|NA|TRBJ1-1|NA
CSVGMGGPTLSIAFF
TGCAGCGTGGGAATGGGGGGCCCTACCCTCAGTATAGCTTTCTTT
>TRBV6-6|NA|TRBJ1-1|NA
CASSAHRVSEAFF
TGTGCCAGCAGTGCACACAGGGTTAGTGAAGCTTTCTTT
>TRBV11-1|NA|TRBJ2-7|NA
CASSSRQQGYEQYF
TGTGCCAGCAGCTCCCGCCAACAGGGATACGAGCAGTACTTC
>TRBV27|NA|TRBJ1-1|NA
CASTSWTANTEAFF
TGTGCCAGTACGTCCTGGACGGCGAACACTGAAGCTTTCTTT
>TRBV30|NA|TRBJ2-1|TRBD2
CAWSFGGAEQFF
TGTGCCTGGAGTTTCGGGGGGGCTGAGCAGTTCTTC
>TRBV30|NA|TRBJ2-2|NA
CAWTKLNTGELFF
TGTGCCTGGACAAAACTTAACACCGGGGAGCTGTTTTTT
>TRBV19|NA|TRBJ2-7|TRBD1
CASSYRVGTGISEQYF
TGTGCCAGTAGTTACCGGGTTGGGACAGGGATTTCCGAGCAGTACTTC
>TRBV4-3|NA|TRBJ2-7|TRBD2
CASSQELASTYEQYF
TGCGCCAGCAGCCAGGAACTAGCGTCTACCTACGAGCAGTACTTC
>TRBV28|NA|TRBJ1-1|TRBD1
CASSSDPQGPDTEAFF
TGTGCCAGCAGTTCTGACCCACAGGGGCCGGACACTGAAGCTTTCTTT
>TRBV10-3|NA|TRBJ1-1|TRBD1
CAGRGLNTEAFF
TGTGCCGGCAGGGGGCTAAACACTGAAGCTTTCTTT
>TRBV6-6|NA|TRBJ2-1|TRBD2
CASSYSPAGGGNEQFF
TGTGCCAGCAGTTACTCGCCAGCGGGAGGGGGGAATGAGCAGTTCTTC
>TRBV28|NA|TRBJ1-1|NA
CASNHQGNTEAFF
TGTGCCAGCAACCATCAAGGGAACACTGAAGCTTTCTTT
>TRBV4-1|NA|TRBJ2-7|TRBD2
CASSGLAGISYEQYF
TGCGCCAGCAGCGGACTAGCGGGAATCTCCTACGAGCAGTACTTC
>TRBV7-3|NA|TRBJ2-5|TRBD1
CASSRTGTGETQYF
TGTGCCAGCAGCCGGACCGGGACAGGAGAGACCCAGTACTTC
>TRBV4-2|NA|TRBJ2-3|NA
CASSVVAALASTDTQYF
TGTGCCAGCAGCGTCGTAGCGGCTCTAGCTAGCACAGATACGCAGTATTTT
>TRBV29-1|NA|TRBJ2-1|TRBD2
CSARKRSSGGNEQFF
TGCAGCGCAAGAAAGCGGTCTAGCGGGGGGAATGAGCAGTTCTTC
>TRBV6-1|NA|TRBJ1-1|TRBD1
CASSVRGPNTEAFF
TGTGCCAGCAGTGTCAGGGGGCCTAACACTGAAGCTTTCTTT
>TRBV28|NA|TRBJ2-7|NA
CASSFDVSYEQYF
TGTGCCAGCAGTTTCGACGTTTCCTACGAGCAGTACTTC
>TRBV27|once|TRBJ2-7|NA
CASSSGPSYEQYF
TGTGCCAGCAGTTCGGGTCCTTCCTACGAGCAGTACTTC
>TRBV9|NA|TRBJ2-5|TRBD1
CASSGSVDRKTQYF
TGTGCCAGCAGCGGATCCGTGGACAGGAAGACCCAGTACTTC
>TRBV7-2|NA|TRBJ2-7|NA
CASSFAVQEHEQYF
TGTGCCAGCAGCTTCGCCGTGCAGGAACACGAGCAGTACTTC
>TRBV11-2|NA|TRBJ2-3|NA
CASSPIQGRFTDTQYF
TGTGCCAGCAGCCCCATACAGGGGAGGTTCACAGATACGCAGTATTTT
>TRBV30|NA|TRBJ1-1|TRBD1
CAWNPDRGNTEAFF
TGTGCCTGGAACCCCGACAGGGGGAACACTGAAGCTTTCTTT
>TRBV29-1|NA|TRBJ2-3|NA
CSVWGIDTQYF
TGCAGCGTTTGGGGCATAGATACGCAGTATTTT
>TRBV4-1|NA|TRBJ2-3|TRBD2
CASSQERAGVLTDTQYF
TGCGCCAGCAGCCAAGAGAGAGCGGGAGTTCTAACAGATACGCAGTATTTT
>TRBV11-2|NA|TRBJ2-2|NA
CATLGAPSGELFF
TGTGCCACACTCGGGGCCCCTTCCGGGGAGCTGTTTTTT
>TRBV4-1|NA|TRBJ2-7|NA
CASSQVKGTPYEQYF
TGCGCCAGCAGCCAAGTGAAGGGTACACCCTACGAGCAGTACTTC
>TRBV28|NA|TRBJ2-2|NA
CASTPRIRDTGELFF
TGTGCCAGCACCCCTCGGATAAGGGACACCGGGGAGCTGTTTTTT